This TCR beta chain was retrieved from a study of long-term antiretroviral therapy in people with HIV. Notes on the study in general: Those clones which expanded before ART made up the dominant part of the repertoire at all time points. After ART, diversity increased yet remained lower than transplant donor controls.

This CDR3 spans 11 amino acids. Germline loops: CDR1 DFQATT, CDR2 SNEGSKA (reference sequence). Trimming shortened V by 5 bases and J by 2 bases, and 6 bases separated the two germline ends. An immunoSEQ assay, version v3.0, was performed at survey level. Clones were read by immunoSEQ multiplex PCR, and TCRdb kept only the in-frame ones, dropping some. The sample records fewer than 40,000 clones, roughly 78% being singletons. In regard to this clone: Its antigen is not known.

This TCR derives from a man aged 25-45 years with HIV. Here the sequenced sample was unsorted PBMCs, taken 3.4 years after starting antiretroviral therapy. The chain combines TRBV20-1 with TRBJ1-2; D is unresolved. CDR3 region: CSAPFNYGYTF. The CDR3 DNA reads TGCAGTGCTCCCTTCAACTATGGCTACACCTTC.